The 20 T cell receptor beta chains given below trace back to one sample, sequenced in a study of T cells in tumors after PD-1 blockade. The method was immunoSEQ multiplex PCR; TCRdb's version includes in-frame clones alone and lacks a portion of them. Here the sample spans around 60,000 clones, around 80% being singletons. Sequenced material: PBMCs, taken before anti-PD-1 treatment. The receptors come from a human donor with basal cell carcinoma.

The V gene is TRBV27, the J gene TRBJ2-7; 10 bases match TRBD2. V lost 4 bases, J lost 7 bases, and 7 bases stayed unmatched. Germline V gene lookup returns CDR1 MNHEY and CDR2 SMNVEV (reference sequence). The CDR3 has 14 residues. The DNA of the CDR3 is TGTGCCAGCAGTTCGCTAGCGGGGGCAGGGGAGCAGTACTTC. Amino acids: CASSSLAGAGEQYF.

The genes are TRBV9 and TRBJ2-5, with D perhaps matching TRBD1 or TRBD2 (6 bases each). The germline V and J ends were trimmed by 0 bases and 5 bases, with 14 bases remaining between them. The CDR3 is 15 residues long. From germline, CDR1 is SGDLS and CDR2 YYNGEE. The CDR3, as DNA: TGTGCCAGCAGCGTAGACGGGGGCGGGGACGAGACCCAGTACTTC. Translation gives CASSVDGGGDETQYF.

The genes are TRBV18 and TRBJ2-1; weak D call: TRBD1 (5 bases). In germline, CDR1 is KGHSH, CDR2 LQKENI. The CDR3 is 11 amino acids. V was clipped by 3 bases and J by 8 bases, with 5 bases between them. The CDR3 loop reads CASSPTDEQFF. CDR3 bases: TGTGCCAGCTCACCGACAGATGAGCAGTTCTTC.

V gene TRBV6-2 or TRBV6-3 combines with J gene TRBJ1-5, with D perhaps matching TRBD1 (5 bases). V lost 5 bases, J lost 10 bases, and 21 bases lay in between. Germline V lookup: CDR1 MNHEY, CDR2 SVGEGT. The CDR3 has 15 amino acids. The CDR3 DNA sequence: TGTGCCAGCAGTCCCAGGGCGGCCTTACGAGAACCCCAGCATTTT. The encoded protein is CASSPRAALREPQHF.

This chain connects TRBV6-5 to TRBJ2-1; D may be TRBD1 (6 bases). The germline gives CDR1 MNHEY, CDR2 SVGAGI. The V and J ends lost 7 bases and 8 bases respectively, with 21 bases between them. The length of the CDR3 is 15 residues. In DNA form, the CDR3 reads TGTGCCAGCACCCCAGGGGATGTACAGGTAGATGAGCAGTTCTTC. Its protein product is CASTPGDVQVDEQFF.

The V call is TRBV4-1, the J call TRBJ2-5; 10 positions match TRBD2. The CDR3 has 15 residues. The germline V gene encodes CDR1 MGHRA and CDR2 YSYEKL. Trimming took 1 base from V and 2 from J; bases not matched to a gene: 1. The CDR3 sequence: CASSQAAGGQETQYF. The CDR3 coding sequence is TGCGCCAGCAGCCAAGCAGCGGGGGGGCAAGAGACCCAGTACTTC.

The J gene is TRBJ2-1, the V gene TRBV5-4; 7 bases are a match to TRBD1. The CDR3 length is 18 residues. J was trimmed by 7 bases and V by 2 bases; bases with no gene match: 18. From germline, CDR1 is SGHNT and CDR2 YYREEE (reference sequence). The DNA for the CDR3 is TGTGCCAGCAGCTTAGATAGAAACAGGGGATTGGGGTGGAATGAGCAGTTCTTC. Its translation: CASSLDRNRGLGWNEQFF.

CDR3 nucleotide sequence: TGTGCCAGCAGCTTAGTTGTAGGACTCCAAGAGACCCAGTACTTC. This gives the protein CASSLVVGLQETQYF. The V and J genes are TRBV7-8 and TRBJ2-5, with D possibly TRBD2 on 5 matching bases. Trimming stripped 1 base from V and 1 base from J, with 10 bases between. CDR3 length: 15 residues. Germline-derived CDR1 and CDR2 are SGHVS and FQNEAQ.

The V call is TRBV5-5, the J call TRBJ2-1; 11 bases are shared with TRBD2. Germline V gene data show CDR1 as SGHKS and CDR2 as YYEKEE (reference sequence). The CDR3 is made up of 17 amino acids. V was clipped by 1 base and J by 10 bases; unmatched bases: 13. CDR3: CASSLSMPTSGGREQFF. The CDR3 nucleotides read TGTGCCAGCAGCTTGTCGATGCCAACTAGCGGGGGAAGGGAGCAGTTCTTC.

The chain combines TRBV18 with TRBJ1-1; no clear D. The germline V and J ends were trimmed by 1 base and 3 bases, with 0 bases remaining between them. Germline V lookup: CDR1 KGHSH, CDR2 LQKENI. The CDR3 is made up of 11 amino acids. CDR3 nucleotides: TGTGCCAGCTCACCACACACTGAAGCTTTCTTT. Translation: CASSPHTEAFF.

The chain is built from TRBV2 and TRBJ2-7; the D gene could be TRBD1 or TRBD2 (7 bases each). The CDR3 has 14 amino acids. The germline CDR1 and CDR2 sequences are SNHLY and FYNNEI. V lost 4 bases and J 6 bases, leaving 16 bases between the germline ends. CDR3 DNA: TGTGCCAGCAGTGTGGTGCAGGGGGGGGTCGAGCAGTACTTC. As protein: CASSVVQGGVEQYF.

This CDR3 is CASTIPRTASYEQYF. CDR3 DNA sequence: TGTGCCAGTACCATCCCTCGGACAGCCTCCTACGAGCAGTACTTC. V usage is TRBV19 and J usage is TRBJ2-7; maybe TRBD1 (6 bases). Trimming stripped 7 bases from V and 0 bases from J, with 16 bases between. The CDR3 covers 15 residues. CDR1 is LNHDA and CDR2 is SQIVND in the germline V gene (reference sequence).

V usage is TRBV2 and J usage is TRBJ1-3, with TRBD1 as a possible D gene (5 bases). The germline V gene has CDR1 SNHLY and CDR2 FYNNEI. The CDR3 sequence is 16 residues long. Trimming took 7 bases from V and 2 from J, leaving 18 bases between them. The DNA of the CDR3 is TGTGCCAGCAACCAGCGGGGGGAGAAGGCTGGAAACACCATATATTTT. Translated: CASNQRGEKAGNTIYF.

This chain connects TRBV3-1 (or the pseudogene TRBV3-2) to TRBJ1-6; D gene unclear. CDR1 and CDR2 (germline): LGHDT, YNNKEL (reference sequence). The CDR3 spans 15 residues. The V end was cut by 1 base, the J end by 9 bases, with 13 bases between. Here the CDR3 reads CASSQVWNDRSPLHF. The CDR3 region has the DNA TGTGCCAGCAGCCAAGTTTGGAACGATCGTTCACCCCTCCACTTT.

The chain combines TRBV6-6 with TRBJ2-7; tentatively, D is TRBD1 (5 bases). The V and J ends lost 5 bases and 3 bases respectively, with 20 bases between them. CDR3 length equals 16 residues. Looked up from germline, CDR1 is MNHNY and CDR2 is SVGAGI (reference sequence). This CDR3 is CASSSLMGQGNYEQYF. CDR3 in DNA: TGTGCCAGCAGTAGCCTAATGGGGCAGGGCAACTACGAGCAGTACTTC.

J is TRBJ2-6 and V is TRBV5-1; the D gene is possibly TRBD1 (6 bases). The V gene lost 4 bases and the J gene lost 0 bases, with 11 bases spanning the gap. Germline CDR1 and CDR2: SGHRS and YFSETQ. This CDR3 region has 16 residues. The CDR3, as DNA: TGCGCCAGCAGCCCGGGACATCGCTCTGGGGCCAACGTCCTGACTTTC. Residues: CASSPGHRSGANVLTF.

V is TRBV11-1 and J is TRBJ2-7; 10 bases agree with TRBD1. From germline, CDR1 is SGHAT and CDR2 FQDESV (reference sequence). Germline trimming cut 5 bases from V and 4 bases from J; bases unmatched to any gene: 11. The CDR3 length is 16 residues. CDR3 sequence (DNA): TGTGCCAGCAGCGTAGATATCGACAGGGGGCAATACGAGCAGTACTTC. It translates to CASSVDIDRGQYEQYF. Drawing the rest from reference TRBV11-1 and TRBJ2-7, the complete variable domain is EAEVAQSPRYKITEKSQAVAFWCDPISGHATLYWYRQILGQGPELLVQFQDESVVDDSQLPKDRFSAERLKGVDSTLKIQPAELGDSAMYLCASSVDIDRGQYEQYFGPGTRLTVT.

V is TRBV15 and J is TRBJ2-1, with 8 bases lining up with TRBD1. This CDR3 region has 14 residues. Germline V lookup: CDR1 LNHNV, CDR2 YYDKDF (reference sequence). Trimming cost V 5 bases and J 6 bases; bases outside gene matches: 6. The CDR3 spells CATSGGQVSNEQFF. The CDR3 coding sequence is TGTGCCACCAGCGGGGGACAGGTTAGCAATGAGCAGTTCTTC.

This clone was detected a few times. Other nucleotide sequences from this sample produce the same CDR3. This chain links TRBV27 with TRBJ1-6, with a tentative D call TRBD1 (6 bases). Trimming shortened V by 3 bases and J by 9 bases, and 12 bases separated the two germline ends. CDR3 size: 14 residues. Germline assignment: CDR1 MNHEY and CDR2 SMNVEV (reference sequence). The CDR3 spells CASSFRGGGSPLHF. In DNA, the CDR3 is TGTGCCAGCAGTTTTCGGGGGGGCGGTTCACCCCTCCACTTT.

The gene calls are TRBV10-3 and TRBJ2-5; tentative D call: TRBD1 (5 bases). Germline assignment: CDR1 ENHRY and CDR2 SYGVKD. Deletions cut 3 bases from V and 3 bases from J, with 11 bases between. The length of the CDR3 is 14 residues. The CDR3 nucleotides are TGTGCCATCAGTGACTCGGACACCGAAGAGACCCAGTACTTC. Translated, it gives CAISDSDTEETQYF.